The source of this TCR beta chain is a study of graft-versus-host responses after intestinal transplantation. Study information: Multivisceral, liver-intestinal, or isolated intestinal grafts were transplanted into recipients. Anti-thymocyte globulin was used for induction in all recipients, who then took tacrolimus and steroids for roughly three years. Whole-study results and caveats: Early post-transplant HvG declines tracked with peak circulating GvH clone levels. Allografts of patients with graft-donor T cell macrochimerism showed high graft-versus-host to host-versus-graft clone ratios.

Clones were read by immunoSEQ multiplex PCR, and TCRdb kept only the in-frame ones, dropping some. Seen here are 30,000 to 45,000 clones, about 93% observed once, and the top ten hold around a fifth. The CDR3 loop spans 15 amino acids. The germline V gene has CDR1 MNHEY and CDR2 SMNVEV (reference sequence). For this clone: Its antigen is unidentified. One end of the junction fails to match germline, which may point to a read error.

The J gene is TRBJ2-1, the V gene TRBV27; a possible D gene is TRBD2 (5 bases). This clonotype originated in a human donor who was the organ donor for an intestinal transplant. Sequenced material: unstimulated CD8+ T cells sorted from spleen or lymph node cells, taken before transplant. The CDR3 bases are TGTGCCAGCAGTTTAGGCCTAGGGAGCTATAATGCGCAGTTCTTC. Its translation is CASSLGLGSYNAQFF.